The source of this TCR beta chain is a study of T cells after posttransplantation cyclophosphamide. Study-wide results and caveats: TRB overlap between skin or GI tissue T cells and blood was limited. After PTCy, TRB diversity resembled that of CNI/methotrexate controls.

The CDR3 spans 12 residues. Looked up from germline, CDR1 is MNHNS and CDR2 is SASEGT. J gave up 4 bases and V 9 bases, and 6 bases lay outside the gene matches. A note on this clone: Its target is unknown.

Using immunoSEQ multiplex PCR, the repertoire was profiled, and TCRdb retains in-frame clones only, with some absent. The sample carries under 35,000 clones, 90% to 95% recorded once. The naive gate required viable CD3+CD4+ or CD3+CD8+ cells with CCR7+CD45RA+CD45RO-CD95-CD27+CD28+ phenotype. The chain recombines TRBV6-1 with TRBJ2-7, with TRBD1 matching 7 bases. This receptor was identified in a woman between 55 and 75 years old in good health, CMV-negative, and a related stem cell transplant donor. The sequenced sample consisted of naive CD4+ T cells sorted from PBMCs. CDR3 coding DNA: TGTGCCAGTCGGGACAGCCAGTACGAGCAGTACTTC. Amino acid sequence: CASRDSQYEQYF.